Each of the 10 T cell receptor beta chains below was sequenced from the same sample in a study of cytomegalovirus exposure and HLA in healthy donors. Generated by immunoSEQ multiplex PCR, the TCRdb table keeps only in-frame clones and is missing some. The sample lists tens of thousands of clones; more than 90% were seen once. Sequencing used PBMCs. The receptors originated from a man between 18 and 35 years old in good health and CMV-seronegative.

The chain recombines TRBV6-1 with TRBJ2-7, with unresolved D. CDR3 length equals 11 residues. Trimming pared 2 bases from V and 7 bases from J, leaving 6 bases between. Germline assignment: CDR1 MNHNS and CDR2 SASEGT. CDR3 residues: CASSESVEQYF. The DNA for the CDR3 is TGTGCCAGCAGTGAATCGGTTGAGCAGTACTTC.

This clone was recorded once. The chain has TRBV28 and TRBJ2-7; perhaps TRBD1 as D (5 bases). This CDR3 comprises 11 residues. Trimming pared 9 bases from V and 4 bases from J, leaving 10 bases between. Germline V CDR1 and CDR2: MDHEN, SYDVKM. Here the CDR3 reads CASQGVYEQYF. CDR3 coding DNA: TGTGCCAGTCAAGGGGTTTACGAGCAGTACTTC.

The V and J genes are TRBV10-3 and TRBJ1-1; 11 bases align to TRBD1. The CDR3 totals 13 residues. The trim removed 8 bases at V and 4 bases at J, leaving 3 bases unmatched. Germline V gene lookup returns CDR1 ENHRY and CDR2 SYGVKD. In DNA, the CDR3 is TGTGCCATCTCCGGGACAGGGGGCACTGAAGCTTTCTTT. Translation: CAISGTGGTEAFF.

The count of this clone is one. The rearrangement joins TRBV9 to TRBJ2-5, with 10 positions matching TRBD2. V shed 4 bases, J shed 7 bases, and the junction held 13 bases outside the gene matches. Germline values: CDR1 SGDLS, CDR2 YYNGEE. The CDR3 runs to 16 residues. In nucleotides, the CDR3 is TGTGCCAGCAGCCTCGGACTAGCGGAGAGGAAAAGGACCCAGTACTTC. It specifies CASSLGLAERKRTQYF. The whole variable domain, filled in from reference TRBV9 and TRBJ2-5, reads DSGVTQTPKHLITATGQRVTLRCSPRSGDLSVYWYQQSLDQGLQFLIQYYNGEERAKGNILERFSAQQFPDLHSELNLSSLELGDSALYFCASSLGLAERKRTQYFGPGTRLLVL.

The chain combines TRBV20-1 with TRBJ2-7, with D maybe TRBD2 (5 bases). The V end lost 3 bases, the J end lost 7 bases, and 10 bases lay between the germline ends. The CDR3 has 11 amino acids. The germline CDR1 and CDR2 sequences are DFQATT and SNEGSKA (reference sequence). This CDR3 is CSASNGVEQYF. The CDR3 bases are TGCAGTGCTAGTAACGGGGTGGAGCAGTACTTC.

This clone has just a few counts. The sample holds other DNA sequences that translate to the same CDR3. The CDR3 spells CASSLTGDRGYTF. The CDR3 DNA reads as TGCGCCAGCAGCCTGACAGGGGATCGGGGCTACACCTTC. This chain connects TRBV5-1 to TRBJ1-2; 8 nucleotides agree with TRBD1. Germline V gives CDR1 SGHRS, CDR2 YFSETQ. The CDR3 spans 13 residues. After removal of 4 bases from V and 8 bases from J, the junction contained 7 bases not matched to a gene.

V gene TRBV6-5 combines with J gene TRBJ1-2, with TRBD1 as a possible D gene (5 bases). Per the germline V gene, CDR1 is MNHEY and CDR2 is SVGAGI. The CDR3 has 14 residues. Trimming removed 0 bases at V and 7 bases at J, with 12 bases between. In DNA form, the CDR3 reads TGTGCCAGCAGTTACTCTACCCAGGGTGGTGGCTACACCTTC. This translates into CASSYSTQGGGYTF.

V and J are TRBV5-1 and TRBJ2-2, with D maybe TRBD2 (6 bases). The CDR3 has 15 residues. In germline, CDR1 is SGHRS, CDR2 YFSETQ. The germline V and J ends were trimmed by 4 bases and 8 bases, with 18 bases remaining between them. DNA of the CDR3: TGCGCCAGCAGCCCGGGTGGCCTCGCGGGGGGGGAGCTGTTTTTT. It is translated as CASSPGGLAGGELFF.

The chain recombines TRBV28 with TRBJ2-5, with 10 bases lining up with TRBD1. The CDR3 sequence is 15 residues long. From germline, CDR1 is MDHEN and CDR2 SYDVKM. V lost 5 bases, J lost 4 bases, and 7 bases stayed unmatched. CDR3 amino acids: CASSLGTGVGETQYF. CDR3 coding DNA: TGTGCCAGCAGTCTCGGGACAGGGGTCGGAGAGACCCAGTACTTC.

The rearrangement joins TRBV29-1 to TRBJ1-1; TRBD1 might be the D (5 bases). This CDR3 region has 15 residues. V was clipped by 7 bases and J by 4 bases, with 22 bases between them. Germline CDR1 is SQVTM and CDR2 is ANQGSEA. Written as DNA, the CDR3 is TGCAGCGCTGCACGAGGCTTACAGGATGGCACTGAAGCTTTCTTT. Translated, it gives CSAARGLQDGTEAFF.